The sequence of this TCR beta chain was determined in a study of blood T cell repertoires in COVID-19. Authors' processing steps: Counts of nucleated cells, estimated from reference gene primer amplification, were obtained. Only in-frame clones appear in the TCRdb table, and some are missing; sequencing was by immunoSEQ multiplex PCR. For V, J and clone size, that table is used; D and trimming come from the DNA. The data contain 400,000 to 500,000 clones, more than 70% of them singletons. Trimming pared 5 bases from V and 6 bases from J, leaving 7 bases between. The CDR3 sequence is 12 residues long. Living in under 30 US areas, the participants were between about 18 and 100 years of age. Researchers sorted participants into cohorts using their self-reported clinical history. Participants classified as exposed had met a COVID-19 case within 2 weeks before study entry.

Sequences were obtained from PBMCs or T cells enriched from blood (not recorded which). The source of this sequence is a woman aged 18-29 years who had been exposed to COVID-19. The chain employs TRBV12-3 or TRBV12-4 and TRBJ2-2, with a tentative D call TRBD1 (6 bases). The CDR3 DNA is TGTGCCAGCAGTAGGGGGTCCGGGGAGCTGTTTTTT. Protein product: CASSRGSGELFF.